This TCR beta chain was identified in a study of T-cell reconstitution after alpha-beta-depleted transplantation in children. Germline loops: CDR1 SGHVS, CDR2 FNYEAQ. J lost 2 bases, V lost 6 bases, and 6 bases had no gene match. CDR3 length: 15 amino acids. The TCRbeta library was prepared with unique molecular identifiers. TCRdb reanalysed the PCR reads using MiXCR and keeps one entry per CDR3 protein. Altogether fewer than 1 million distinct CDR3 sequences are present, approximately 15% being singletons, with the ten largest covering about 4.6%. This clonotype was observed many times. Specimen: PBMCs, mostly from graft donor cells, collected 360 days after TCRalphabeta/CD19-depleted stem cell transplant. The receptor was derived from a male patient between 5 and 17 years old who had a stem cell transplant for acute lymphoblastic leukemia, so the T cells may come from the graft donor. The chain is built from TRBV7-6 and TRBJ2-7; 11 nucleotides line up with TRBD2. CDR3 in amino acids: CASSPGTSGAYEQYF. The CDR3 DNA reads as TGTGCCAGCAGTCCCGGGACTAGCGGAGCCTACGAGCAGTACTTC.